This T cell receptor (beta chain) was observed in a study of T cell changes during pregnancy in multiple sclerosis. TCRdb's copy holds only in-frame clones and misses some; the assay was immunoSEQ multiplex PCR. The sample records about 53,000 clones, around nine tenths being singletons. The germline V gene encodes CDR1 SNHLY and CDR2 FYNNEI. Trimming left V 5 bases short and J 4 bases short, with 15 bases between. The CDR3 covers 14 residues. This clone was seen once. V is TRBV2 and J is TRBJ2-7; TRBD2 is a possible D gene (6 bases). The sequencing here drew on CD8+ T cells from peripheral blood mononuclear cells, taken before pregnancy. This TCR came from a female donor with multiple sclerosis, enrolled in a pregnancy study. The CDR3 DNA follows: TGTGCCAGCAGTTTGCGGGGACTCCCTTACGAGCAGTACTTC. Protein: CASSLRGLPYEQYF.